The rows below give T cell receptor beta chains drawn from one sample of a study of CD8 T cells in ankylosing spondylitis. TCRdb redid the calling of the 5' RACE reads with MiXCR, one entry per CDR3 protein. The sample shows around 280,000 distinct CDR3 sequences, around 19% of them seen only once. Sequenced sample: blood, either unsorted or a sorted T cell fraction (not recorded which). These receptors originate from a male donor with ankylosing spondylitis or in good health (not recorded which). Both conserved end residues are part of each CDR3. Fields, in order: D gene, clone size, J gene, V gene, CDR3 protein, CDR3 DNA. The D gene is left open where the match is weak. Not every row has a clone size; where given, it reads once, few, many or a size class.

>.|.|TRBJ2-1|TRBV5-1
CASSPAALANEQFF
TGCGCCAGCAGCCCTGCAGCCTTAGCGAATGAGCAGTTCTTC
>TRBD2|.|TRBJ2-5|TRBV28
CASRVAGGETQYF
TGTGCCAGCAGAGTAGCGGGAGGAGAGACCCAGTACTTC
>.|.|TRBJ2-2|TRBV7-9
CASSLTGVIAGELFF
TGTGCCAGCAGCTTAACGGGAGTAATCGCCGGGGAGCTGTTTTTT
>.|few|TRBJ2-1|TRBV7-2
CASSLAADNEQFF
TGTGCCAGCAGCTTAGCCGCGGACAATGAGCAGTTCTTC
>.|.|TRBJ2-5|TRBV6-2/TRBV6-3
CASKLGGGIAQYF
TGTGCCAGCAAATTAGGGGGGGGCATCGCCCAGTACTTC
>TRBD2|.|TRBJ2-1|TRBV7-2
CASSKHGLAVEQFF
TGTGCCAGCAGCAAACATGGACTAGCGGTGGAGCAGTTCTTC
>.|few|TRBJ1-2|TRBV28
CASSRTPTNYGYTF
TGTGCCAGCAGCCGGACACCCACTAACTATGGCTACACCTTC
>.|few|TRBJ2-5|TRBV20-1
CSLPGLSQETQYF
TGCAGTCTCCCAGGACTATCCCAAGAGACCCAGTACTTC
>.|many|TRBJ1-1|TRBV20-1
CSQDARETEAFF
TGCAGTCAAGACGCCCGGGAGACTGAAGCTTTCTTT
>TRBD2|.|TRBJ2-3|TRBV3-1
CATSQEGGGPSTDTQYF
TGTGCCACCAGCCAAGAGGGCGGGGGGCCAAGCACAGATACGCAGTATTTT
>.|.|TRBJ1-5|TRBV20-1
CSARDPRGPAPQHF
TGCAGTGCTAGAGATCCCCGGGGGCCGGCGCCCCAGCATTTT
>TRBD2|.|TRBJ2-5|TRBV7-7
CASSLVGGLGETQYF
TGTGCTAGCAGCTTAGTGGGAGGGCTCGGAGAGACCCAGTACTTC
>.|.|TRBJ1-4|TRBV6-1
CASSWLWGPNEKLFF
TGTGCCAGCAGCTGGCTGTGGGGACCAAATGAAAAACTGTTTTTT
>.|many|TRBJ2-2|TRBV29-1
CSAGRASNTGELFF
TGCAGCGCGGGTCGTGCCTCAAACACCGGGGAGCTGTTTTTT
>TRBD1|.|TRBJ2-1|TRBV29-1
CSGGGTGSGNEQFF
TGCAGCGGAGGGGGGACAGGGTCTGGCAATGAGCAGTTCTTC
>.|.|TRBJ2-1|TRBV20-1
CSAFHEQFF
TGCAGTGCTTTCCATGAGCAGTTCTTC
>.|many|TRBJ2-3|TRBV5-1
CASSLQGTDTQYF
TGTGCCAGCAGCTTACAGGGTACAGATACGCAGTATTTT
>.|.|TRBJ2-1|TRBV5-1
CASSTAGNEQFF
TGCGCCAGCAGTACGGCCGGGAATGAGCAGTTCTTC
>.|.|TRBJ1-1|TRBV6-1
CASSTTEVDTEAFF
TGTGCCAGCAGTACCACCGAGGTGGACACTGAAGCTTTCTTT
>.|.|TRBJ2-1|TRBV6-2/TRBV6-3
CASSYGGAYNEQFF
TGTGCCAGCAGTTACGGCGGGGCCTACAATGAGCAGTTCTTC
>.|many|TRBJ2-1|TRBV20-1
CSASRNNEQFF
TGCAGTGCTTCTAGAAACAATGAGCAGTTCTTC
>.|.|TRBJ1-3|TRBV12-3/TRBV12-4
CASTPGWSAGNTIYF
TGTGCCAGCACCCCAGGATGGAGTGCGGGAAACACCATATATTTT
>TRBD1|.|TRBJ2-1|TRBV5-4
CASSFLGRGLVRSSTEQFF
TGTGCCAGCAGCTTCCTGGGCAGGGGGCTAGTCAGGTCTTCTACCGAGCAGTTCTTC
>TRBD1|.|TRBJ1-3|TRBV7-2
CASSGTGTVGNTIYF
TGTGCCAGCAGCGGTACCGGGACAGTCGGAAACACCATATATTTT
>.|few|TRBJ2-1|TRBV7-3
CASSLTLGNEQFF
TGTGCCAGCAGCTTAACTTTAGGCAATGAGCAGTTCTTC
>.|.|TRBJ1-3|TRBV12-3/TRBV12-4
CASSPDGGNTIYF
TGTGCCAGCAGTCCAGACGGAGGAAACACCATATATTTT
>.|.|TRBJ2-2|TRBV5-1
CASSLAQVNTGELFF
TGCGCCAGCAGCTTAGCTCAGGTGAACACCGGGGAGCTGTTTTTT
>TRBD2|.|TRBJ2-1|TRBV28
CASSSPSGRLEEQFF
TGTGCCAGCAGTTCTCCTAGCGGGAGATTAGAGGAGCAGTTCTTC
>TRBD2|many|TRBJ2-1|TRBV10-3
CAIRGTSNHNEQFF
TGTGCCATCAGGGGGACTAGCAACCACAATGAGCAGTTCTTC
>.|.|TRBJ2-1|TRBV5-1
CASSLQPTSYNEQFF
TGCGCCAGCAGCTTGCAGCCGACCTCCTACAATGAGCAGTTCTTC
>.|few|TRBJ2-1|TRBV10-3
CAISGQESYNEQFF
TGTGCCATCAGTGGACAGGAGTCCTACAATGAGCAGTTCTTC
>.|few|TRBJ1-6|TRBV14
CASSPRTSKLSLHF
TGTGCCAGCAGCCCCAGGACTAGCAAGTTGTCCCTCCACTTT
>TRBD2|.|TRBJ2-5|TRBV7-2
CASSLTSGGSPQYF
TGTGCCAGCAGCTTAACTAGCGGGGGGTCGCCCCAGTACTTC
>TRBD1|many|TRBJ1-1|TRBV20-1
CSARVGTGGTEAFF
TGCAGTGCTAGAGTTGGTACAGGGGGCACGGAAGCTTTCTTT
>.|.|TRBJ1-5|TRBV18
CASSPRPGQPNQPQHF
TGTGCCAGCTCACCTCGCCCTGGACAGCCCAATCAGCCCCAGCATTTT
>TRBD1|.|TRBJ2-3|TRBV7-3
CASSAGTGGSFSTDTQYF
TGTGCCAGCAGCGCCGGGACAGGGGGGTCCTTTAGCACAGATACGCAGTATTTT
>.|.|TRBJ2-3|TRBV10-3
CAARDTSTDTQYF
TGTGCCGCTAGGGACACCAGCACAGATACGCAGTATTTT
>TRBD1|many|TRBJ1-1|TRBV15
CATSSGQGGHSTEAFF
TGTGCCACCAGCTCCGGACAGGGCGGGCACAGCACTGAAGCTTTCTTT
>.|.|TRBJ2-3|TRBV20-1
CSARDEKANTDTQYF
TGCAGTGCTAGAGATGAAAAGGCGAACACAGATACGCAGTATTTT
>.|few|TRBJ1-5|TRBV24-1
CATSGGVAVDQPQHF
TGTGCCACCAGTGGAGGCGTGGCGGTAGATCAGCCCCAGCATTTT
>TRBD2|many|TRBJ2-2|TRBV5-1
CASSLLERGNTGELFF
TGCGCCAGCAGCTTGTTGGAGCGGGGGAACACCGGGGAGCTGTTTTTT
>.|few|TRBJ1-4|TRBV5-1
CASSLEQANEKLFF
TGCGCCAGCAGCTTGGAACAGGCTAATGAAAAACTGTTTTTT
>.|few|TRBJ2-1|TRBV6-1
CASSESGVPRRFF
TGTGCCAGCAGTGAAAGTGGTGTTCCCCGACGGTTCTTC
>.|.|TRBJ2-3|TRBV5-1
CASSLMSSRTDTQYF
TGCGCCAGCAGCTTGATGAGTAGCAGGACAGATACGCAGTATTTT
>.|many|TRBJ1-2|TRBV5-1
CASSLAGPYGYTF
TGCGCCAGCAGCTTGGCGGGGCCCTATGGCTACACCTTC
>TRBD1|.|TRBJ2-3|TRBV5-1
CASSFGQGAADTQYF
TGCGCCAGCAGCTTCGGACAGGGGGCAGCAGATACGCAGTATTTT
>.|.|TRBJ1-2|TRBV9
CASSVAKGGGYGYTF
TGTGCCAGCAGCGTAGCTAAGGGAGGCGGCTATGGCTACACCTTC
>TRBD1|many|TRBJ1-1|TRBV5-1
CASSLGRGHTEAFF
TGCGCCAGCAGCTTGGGAAGGGGGCACACTGAAGCTTTCTTT
>.|few|TRBJ2-3|TRBV11-2
CASSSLAGTDTQYF
TGTGCCAGCAGCTCACTCGCGGGCACAGATACGCAGTATTTT
>.|.|TRBJ2-1|TRBV7-6
CASSLVGQGDYNEQFF
TGTGCCAGCAGCTTAGTGGGTCAGGGTGACTACAATGAGCAGTTCTTC
>.|few|TRBJ1-1|TRBV12-3/TRBV12-4
CASSLGYVNTEAFF
TGTGCCAGCAGTTTAGGGTACGTGAACACTGAAGCTTTCTTT
>.|.|TRBJ2-3|TRBV28
CASSSPGGADTQYF
TGTGCCAGCAGTTCCCCAGGAGGGGCAGATACGCAGTATTTT
>TRBD2|.|TRBJ2-1|TRBV5-1
CASSSGALAGVDEQFF
TGCGCCAGCAGCTCTGGGGCACTAGCGGGAGTCGATGAGCAGTTCTTC